The sequence of this TCR beta chain was determined in a study of blood T cell repertoires in COVID-19. The wider study: Donors in the United States, Italy and Spain gave samples during acute or convalescent COVID-19. PBMCs, B-cell-depleted T cells, or T cells were the source of the cDNA or gDNA that made up the material.

This CDR3 has 15 residues. The V end was cut by 3 bases, the J end by 5 bases, with 14 bases between. The germline V gene encodes CDR1 KGHSH and CDR2 LQKENI. In the original workflow: The assay estimated nucleated cells by amplifying reference gene primers. Repertoires were generated with immunoSEQ multiplex PCR, while TCRdb's copy carries only in-frame clones and drops some. V and J calls plus clone size are reproduced from that table; the DNA served to infer D and trimming. This repertoire shows fewer than 110,000 clones, 85% to 95% found once; its top ten account for 5.7%. The origin of this receptor is a man aged 50 or older with active COVID-19. The sequencing sample was made of peripheral blood. The chain has TRBV18 and TRBJ2-1, with D maybe TRBD2 (6 bases). The CDR3 loop reads CASSPSGTGNNEQFF. CDR3 coding DNA: TGTGCCAGCTCACCCTCCGGGACTGGTAACAATGAGCAGTTCTTC.